This T cell receptor (beta chain) was sequenced during a study of blood T cell repertoires in COVID-19. Study summary: Samples of COVID-19 (acute and convalescent) were obtained from the United States, Italy and Spain.

In its sample, this clone is medium-sized. The identical CDR3 is also encoded by other nucleotide sequences in the sample. This CDR3 has 14 residues. V was trimmed by 5 bases and J by 3 bases, leaving 11 bases between them. The germline gives CDR1 LNHDA, CDR2 SQIVND (reference sequence). Individuals drawn from approximately 22 US areas were roughly 18 to 95 years old. Self-reported history from a screening survey and questionnaire set each donor's cohort. The repertoire was sequenced with immunoSEQ multiplex PCR; TCRdb's copy has only in-frame clones and lacks some. This sample has about 310,000 clones, with 89% found just once.

This chain links TRBV19 with TRBJ2-1; D not certain. This TCR derives from a woman aged 40 to 50 who had recovered from COVID-19. What was sequenced was PBMCs or T cells enriched from blood (not recorded which). CDR3 DNA: TGTGCCAGTAGTGCTTTGGGCAGCTACAATGAGCAGTTCTTC. Translation gives CASSALGSYNEQFF.